This T cell receptor beta chain comes out of a study of vaccination effects on CD4 cells after COVID-19. V shed 4 bases and J 2 bases; nucleotides not matched to a gene: 9. Germline values: CDR1 SGHTA, CDR2 FQGNSA. This CDR3 is 17 amino acids long. TCRdb keeps only in-frame clones here, not all; method: immunoSEQ multiplex PCR. Of over 50,000 clones listed, less than 80% are singletons. In its sample, this clone was seen a few times. Its matching antigen is unknown. Study conclusions and caveats: After vaccination of healthy people, only 1 of 255 vaccine-induced clones cross-reacted with common cold coronaviruses.

Antigen-specific CD4+ T cells were first expanded with viral peptide pools by the ViraFEST assay and only then sequenced. The authors isolated CD4+ T cells after more than eight days of culture. Either the BNT162b2 or mRNA-1273 vaccine was given to participants in two doses. Cultivation was performed at two million PBMC per well with 9 to 10 IU/ml IL-2 and roughly 9.9 ug/ml peptides added. Half-medium changes using IL-2 medium occurred on days 3 and 7. The specimen was CD4+ T cells from PBMCs cultured with HCoV-229E spike peptides, collected after COVID-19 vaccination. The chain combines TRBV7-2 with TRBJ1-3; 9 positions agree with TRBD1. The TCR was taken from a human donor who received a COVID-19 vaccine. The CDR3 reads CASSSLRDRVTGNTIYF. The DNA for the CDR3 is TGTGCCAGCAGCTCCCTCCGGGACAGGGTTACTGGAAACACCATATATTTT.